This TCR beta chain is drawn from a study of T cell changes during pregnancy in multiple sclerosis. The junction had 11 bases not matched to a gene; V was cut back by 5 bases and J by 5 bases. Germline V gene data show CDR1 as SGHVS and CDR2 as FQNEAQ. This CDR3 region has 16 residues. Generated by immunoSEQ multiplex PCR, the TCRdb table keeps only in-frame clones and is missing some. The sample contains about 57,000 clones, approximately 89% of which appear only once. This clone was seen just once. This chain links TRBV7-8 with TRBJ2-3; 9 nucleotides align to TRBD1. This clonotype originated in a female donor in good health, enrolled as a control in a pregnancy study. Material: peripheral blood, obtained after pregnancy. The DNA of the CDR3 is TGTGCCAGCAGCGTAGACAGGGGGGCCAGAGGAGATACGCAGTATTTT. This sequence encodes CASSVDRGARGDTQYF.